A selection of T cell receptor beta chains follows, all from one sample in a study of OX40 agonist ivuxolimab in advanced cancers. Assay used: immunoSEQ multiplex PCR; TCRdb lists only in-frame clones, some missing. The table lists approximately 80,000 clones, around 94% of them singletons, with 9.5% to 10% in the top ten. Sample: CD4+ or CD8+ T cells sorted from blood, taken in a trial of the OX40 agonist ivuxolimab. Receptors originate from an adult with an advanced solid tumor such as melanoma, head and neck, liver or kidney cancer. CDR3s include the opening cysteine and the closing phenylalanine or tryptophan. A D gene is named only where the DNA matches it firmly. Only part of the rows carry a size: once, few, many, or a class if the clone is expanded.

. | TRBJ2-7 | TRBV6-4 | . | TGTGCCAGCAGTGACTCCGCGGGAAACCCCCCAGAATACTTC | CASSDSAGNPPEYF
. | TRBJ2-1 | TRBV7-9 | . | TGTGCCAGCAGCCCACGATCGAATGAGCAGTTCTTC | CASSPRSNEQFF
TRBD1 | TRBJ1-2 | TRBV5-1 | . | TGCGCCAGCAGCGGAACCCAGGGGGATTCGGAAGGCTACACCTTC | CASSGTQGDSEGYTF
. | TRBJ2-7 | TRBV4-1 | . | TGCGCCAGCAGCCAGGCCCGGGACCCTTCCTACGAGCAGTACTTC | CASSQARDPSYEQYF
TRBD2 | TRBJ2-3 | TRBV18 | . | TGTGCCAGCTCACCACCGCCGGGAGCGGGGGGGCATAGCACAGATACGCAGTATTTT | CASSPPPGAGGHSTDTQYF
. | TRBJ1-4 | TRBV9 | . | TGTGCCAGCAGCGTCGGGGGCACTAATGAAAAACTGTTTTTT | CASSVGGTNEKLFF
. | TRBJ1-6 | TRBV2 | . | TGTGCCAGCGATTCACCCCTCCACTTT | CASDSPLHF
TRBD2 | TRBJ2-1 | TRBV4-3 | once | TGCGCCAGCAGCCAGCGACTAGCGGGAGGTATGGATGAGCAGTTCTTC | CASSQRLAGGMDEQFF
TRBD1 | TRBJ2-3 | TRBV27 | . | TGTGCCAGCAGTTCGGGGACAGGGGGTTACACAGATACGCAGTATTTT | CASSSGTGGYTDTQYF
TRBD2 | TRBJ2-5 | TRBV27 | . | TGTGCCAGCAGTCCCCCCCCTAGCGGGGCGCAAGAGACCCAGTACTTC | CASSPPPSGAQETQYF
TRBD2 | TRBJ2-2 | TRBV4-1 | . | TGCGCCAGCAGCCTACATTTTCTAGCGGGCTCGAACACCGGGGAGCTGTTTTTT | CASSLHFLAGSNTGELFF
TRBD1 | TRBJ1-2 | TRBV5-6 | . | TGTGCCAGCAGCTTCGGACAGGGGGACTATGGCTACACCTTC | CASSFGQGDYGYTF
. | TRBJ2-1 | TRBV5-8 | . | TGTGCCAGCAGCCCCCCACTTAAAACCTACAATGAGCAGTTCTTC | CASSPPLKTYNEQFF
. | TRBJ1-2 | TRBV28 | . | TGTGCCAGCAGTTCCCCCCTACGGGGGGCGCCTGGCTACACCTTC | CASSSPLRGAPGYTF